This is a list of T cell receptor beta chains from one sample in a study of CD8 T cells in ankylosing spondylitis. TCRdb re-derived calls from the 5' RACE reads in MiXCR, one entry per CDR3 protein. The sample has about 440,000 distinct CDR3 sequences, roughly a sixth seen once. Sequencing used blood, either unsorted or a sorted T cell fraction (not recorded which). These receptors were obtained from a male donor with ankylosing spondylitis. CDR3s include the opening cysteine and the closing phenylalanine or tryptophan. D genes are given only for firm matches. Size is omitted from some rows. Given values are once, few, many or a class for expanded clones.

TRBJ2-3,TRBD1,.,TRBV2,CASRQQGNTDTQYF,TGTGCCAGCAGGCAACAGGGGAACACAGATACGCAGTATTTT
TRBJ2-2,.,few,TRBV6-4,CASSARTDGELFF,TGTGCCAGCAGTGCCAGGACGGACGGGGAGCTGTTTTTT
TRBJ2-7,.,.,TRBV5-5,CASSLGRRGPYEQYF,TGTGCCAGCAGCTTGGGGAGGCGCGGACCCTACGAGCAGTACTTC
TRBJ2-2,TRBD1,once,TRBV11-2,CASSFTGRQGANTGELFF,TGTGCCAGCAGCTTCACGGGACGACAGGGAGCGAACACCGGGGAGCTGTTTTTT
TRBJ1-2,.,few,TRBV4-1,CASSQGRQGSYGYTF,TGCGCCAGCAGCCAAGGTCGGCAGGGCAGCTATGGCTACACCTTC
TRBJ2-2,.,.,TRBV5-6,CASSLGLGLNTGELFF,TGTGCCAGCAGCTTAGGGTTGGGACTCAACACCGGGGAGCTGTTTTTT
TRBJ1-3,TRBD1,many,TRBV7-6,CASSTGTAGNTIYF,TGTGCCAGCAGCACCGGGACAGCTGGAAACACCATATATTTT
TRBJ1-5,.,few,TRBV5-4,CASSLEDMPTVNSNQPQHF,TGTGCCAGCAGCTTGGAGGACATGCCGACAGTCAATAGCAATCAGCCCCAGCATTTT
TRBJ2-1,TRBD1,few,TRBV29-1,CSVGGTGYNEQFF,TGCAGCGTTGGGGGGACAGGCTACAATGAGCAGTTCTTC
TRBJ2-5,.,.,TRBV7-9,CASSLRASPGETQYF,TGTGCCAGCAGCTTACGGGCCTCCCCCGGGGAGACCCAGTACTTC
TRBJ1-1,TRBD1,.,TRBV28,CAGGQGGGNTEAFF,TGTGCCGGAGGACAGGGGGGTGGAAACACTGAAGCTTTCTTT
TRBJ2-7,.,.,TRBV5-1,CASSRDPNSYEQYF,TGCGCCAGCAGCCGGGACCCCAACTCCTACGAGCAGTACTTC
TRBJ2-3,.,few,TRBV4-1,CASSQDWGRGPTDTQYF,TGCGCCAGCAGCCAAGATTGGGGGAGGGGGCCGACAGATACGCAGTATTTT
TRBJ1-1,TRBD1,.,TRBV5-1,CASSSTGVSSEAFF,TGCGCCAGCAGTTCCACAGGGGTGAGCTCTGAAGCTTTCTTT
TRBJ1-2,.,many,TRBV5-1,CASRRGENYGYTF,TGCGCCAGCAGACGCGGGGAAAACTATGGCTACACCTTC
TRBJ2-5,.,few,TRBV2,CASTPLGGKETQYF,TGTGCCAGCACCCCATTAGGGGGAAAAGAGACCCAGTACTTC
TRBJ1-1,.,few,TRBV20-1,CSARGQQGVGTEAFF,TGCAGTGCTAGAGGTCAACAGGGAGTAGGCACTGAAGCTTTCTTT
TRBJ1-1,.,few,TRBV30,CAWRTQYSTEAFF,TGTGCCTGGAGGACTCAGTACAGCACTGAAGCTTTCTTT
TRBJ2-5,TRBD1,few,TRBV18,CASSPGQGPETQYF,TGTGCCAGCTCACCGGGACAGGGACCGGAGACCCAGTACTTC
TRBJ2-1,.,few,TRBV2,CASIRGGANNEQFF,TGTGCCAGCATAAGAGGGGGGGCAAACAATGAGCAGTTCTTC
TRBJ1-2,TRBD1,many,TRBV2,CASSEVGTGVGYGYTF,TGTGCCAGCAGTGAAGTTGGGACAGGGGTCGGCTATGGCTACACCTTC
TRBJ2-7,TRBD2,.,TRBV5-1,CASSLTSGPREQYF,TGCGCCAGCAGCTTGACTAGCGGCCCTCGGGAGCAGTACTTC
TRBJ2-7,TRBD1,.,TRBV28,CASSLRDRFTYEQYF,TGTGCCAGCAGTTTACGGGACAGATTCACCTACGAGCAGTACTTC
TRBJ2-3,.,.,TRBV27,CASSLSEGWDTQYF,TGTGCCAGCAGTTTATCGGAGGGCTGGGATACGCAGTATTTT